This T cell receptor (beta chain) comes out of a study of cytotoxic CD8 clonotypes in ibrutinib-treated CLL. General observations from the study: Treatment left the uncommon public clonotypes either contracted or stable in frequency. Sampling time points were not equivalent between sustained-remission and progressing patients. Baseline levels were approached again at progression, after clonality had risen at ibrutinib response. Patients had baseline clonality above age-matched healthy donors, and this clonality moved with circulating CD8+ T-cell counts.

Of note for this clone: Its antigen is currently unknown.

Method: immunoSEQ multiplex PCR; TCRdb's copy keeps in-frame clones and lacks some. This sample yields some 85,000 clones, of which more than 70% are seen a single time; 20% to 25% belongs to the top ten. Specimen: PBMCs, collected after 24 months of ibrutinib treatment. The sequence was collected from a human donor with chronic lymphocytic leukemia.

Here the CDR3 reads CASSVGGNSGANVLTF. The CDR3, as DNA: TGTGCCAGCAGCGTAGGGGGCAACTCTGGGGCCAACGTCCTGACTTTC. This chain connects TRBV9 to TRBJ2-6; TRBD1 is a possible D gene (5 bases). The CDR3 sequence is 16 residues long. Germline CDR1 SGDLS, CDR2 YYNGEE. V was trimmed by 0 bases and J by 0 bases, leaving 7 bases between them.